The T cell receptor beta chain under discussion was sequenced for a study of graft-versus-host responses after intestinal transplantation. Background on the study: All of the recipients had induction that used anti-thymocyte globulin, then tacrolimus and steroids for about 3 years. Study outcomes and limitations: Early post-transplant declines in HvG were associated with peak levels of circulating GvH clones. GvH clones appeared in recipient marrow, some first in ileum or blood.

Germline V lookup: CDR1 MNHEY, CDR2 SVGAGI. V lost 4 bases and J lost 5; bases outside the gene matches: 7. This CDR3 has 15 residues. TCRdb's table, derived via immunoSEQ multiplex PCR, lists solely in-frame clones and lacks some. The data show more than 80,000 clones, 85% to 90% seen once. As regards this clone: Its antigen is not known.

This TCR was recovered from a human donor who received an intestinal transplant. The chain joins TRBV6-5 to TRBJ1-1, with TRBD1 matching over 10 bases. The input for sequencing was unstimulated CD4+ T cells sorted from spleen or lymph node cells, taken before intestinal transplant. The CDR3 loop reads CASSSRDRGGTEAFF. CDR3 DNA: TGTGCCAGCAGTTCCCGGGACAGGGGAGGTACTGAAGCTTTCTTT.